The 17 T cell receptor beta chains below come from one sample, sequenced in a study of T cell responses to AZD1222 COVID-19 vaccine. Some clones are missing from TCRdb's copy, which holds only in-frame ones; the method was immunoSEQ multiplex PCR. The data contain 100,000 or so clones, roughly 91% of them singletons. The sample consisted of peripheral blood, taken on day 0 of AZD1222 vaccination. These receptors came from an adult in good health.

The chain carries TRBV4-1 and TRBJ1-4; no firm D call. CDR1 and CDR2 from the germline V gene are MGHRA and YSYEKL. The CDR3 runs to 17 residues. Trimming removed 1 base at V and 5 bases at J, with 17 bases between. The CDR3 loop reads CASSQGWGGRLNEKLFF. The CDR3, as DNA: TGCGCCAGCAGCCAAGGCTGGGGTGGGCGGCTCAATGAAAAACTGTTTTTT.

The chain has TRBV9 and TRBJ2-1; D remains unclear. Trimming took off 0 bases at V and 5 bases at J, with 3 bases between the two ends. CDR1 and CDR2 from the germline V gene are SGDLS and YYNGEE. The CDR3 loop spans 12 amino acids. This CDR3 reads CASSVADNEQFF. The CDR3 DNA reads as TGTGCCAGCAGCGTAGCGGACAATGAGCAGTTCTTC.

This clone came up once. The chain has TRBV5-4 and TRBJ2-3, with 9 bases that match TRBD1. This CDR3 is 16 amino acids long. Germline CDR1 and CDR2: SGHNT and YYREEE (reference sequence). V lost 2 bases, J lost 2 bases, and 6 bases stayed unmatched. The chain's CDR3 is CASSFKTGGHTDTQYF. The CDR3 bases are TGTGCCAGCAGCTTTAAGACAGGGGGGCACACAGATACGCAGTATTTT.

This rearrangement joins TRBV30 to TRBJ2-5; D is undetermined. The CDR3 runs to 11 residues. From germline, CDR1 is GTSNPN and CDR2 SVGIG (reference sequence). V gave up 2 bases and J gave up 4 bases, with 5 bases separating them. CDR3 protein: CAWSSRETQYF. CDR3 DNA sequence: TGTGCCTGGAGTTCGAGAGAGACCCAGTACTTC.

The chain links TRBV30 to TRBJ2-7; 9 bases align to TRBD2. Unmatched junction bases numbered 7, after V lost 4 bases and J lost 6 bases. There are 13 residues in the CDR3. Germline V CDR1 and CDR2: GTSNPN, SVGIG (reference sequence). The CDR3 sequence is CAWIAGDWSEQYF. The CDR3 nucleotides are TGTGCCTGGATAGCGGGAGACTGGTCCGAGCAGTACTTC. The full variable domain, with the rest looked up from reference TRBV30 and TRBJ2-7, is SQTIHQWPATLVQPVGSPLSLECTVEGTSNPNLYWYRQAAGRGLQLLFYSVGIGQISSEVPQNLSASRPQDRQFILSSKKLLLSDSGFYLCAWIAGDWSEQYFGPGTRLTVT.

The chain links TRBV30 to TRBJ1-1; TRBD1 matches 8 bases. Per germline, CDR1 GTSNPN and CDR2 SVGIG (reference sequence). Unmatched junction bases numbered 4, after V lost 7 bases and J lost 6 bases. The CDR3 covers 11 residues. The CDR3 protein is CASGQGPEAFF. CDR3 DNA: TGTGCCTCCGGACAGGGCCCTGAAGCTTTCTTT.

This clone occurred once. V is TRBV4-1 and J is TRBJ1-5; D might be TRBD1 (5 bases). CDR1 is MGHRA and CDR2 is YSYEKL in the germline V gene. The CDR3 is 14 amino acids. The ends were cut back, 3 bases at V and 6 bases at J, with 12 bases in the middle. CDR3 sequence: CASSHPLGGQPQHF. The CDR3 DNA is TGCGCCAGCAGCCACCCCCTTGGGGGTCAGCCCCAGCATTTT.

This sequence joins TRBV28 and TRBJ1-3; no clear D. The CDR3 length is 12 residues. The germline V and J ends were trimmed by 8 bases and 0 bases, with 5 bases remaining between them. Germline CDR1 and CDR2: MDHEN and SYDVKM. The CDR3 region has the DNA TGTGCCAGCGGGTCCTCTGGAAACACCATATATTTT. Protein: CASGSSGNTIYF. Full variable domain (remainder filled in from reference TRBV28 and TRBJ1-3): DVKVTQSSRYLVKRTGEKVFLECVQDMDHENMFWYRQDPGLGLRLIYFSYDVKMKEKGDIPEGYSVSREKKERFSLILESASTNQTSMYLCASGSSGNTIYFGEGSWLTVV.

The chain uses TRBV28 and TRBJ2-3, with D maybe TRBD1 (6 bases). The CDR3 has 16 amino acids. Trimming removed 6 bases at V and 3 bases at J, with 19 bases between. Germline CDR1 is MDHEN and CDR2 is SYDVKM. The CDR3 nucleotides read TGTGCCAGCAGGTTTCACACAGGGAAGGGGACAGATACGCAGTATTTT. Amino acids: CASRFHTGKGTDTQYF.

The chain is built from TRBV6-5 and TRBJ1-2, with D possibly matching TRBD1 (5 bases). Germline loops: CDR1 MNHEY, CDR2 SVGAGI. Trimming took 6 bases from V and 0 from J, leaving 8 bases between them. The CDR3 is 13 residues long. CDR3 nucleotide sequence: TGTGCCAGCAGAAGGGACTCTAACTATGGCTACACCTTC. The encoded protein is CASRRDSNYGYTF.

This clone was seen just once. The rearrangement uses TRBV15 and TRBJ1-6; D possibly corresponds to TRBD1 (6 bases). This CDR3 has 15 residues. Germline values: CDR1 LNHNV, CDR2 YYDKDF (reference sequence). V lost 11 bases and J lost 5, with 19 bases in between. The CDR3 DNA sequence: TGTGCCGCACCGGTCACGACAGGCCATAATTCACCCCTCCACTTT. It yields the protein CAAPVTTGHNSPLHF. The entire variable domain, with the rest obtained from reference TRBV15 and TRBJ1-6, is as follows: DAMVIQNPRYQVTQFGKPVTLSCSQTLNHNVMYWYQQKSSQAPKLLFHYYDKDFNNEADTPDNFQSRRPNTSFCFLDIRSPGLGDTAMYLCAAPVTTGHNSPLHFGNGTRLTVT.

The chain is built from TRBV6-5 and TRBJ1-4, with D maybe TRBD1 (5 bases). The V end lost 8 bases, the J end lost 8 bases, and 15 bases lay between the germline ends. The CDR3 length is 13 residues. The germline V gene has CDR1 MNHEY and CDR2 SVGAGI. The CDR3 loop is CASGGLESEKLFF. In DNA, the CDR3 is TGTGCCAGCGGGGGGTTGGAGAGCGAAAAACTGTTTTTT.

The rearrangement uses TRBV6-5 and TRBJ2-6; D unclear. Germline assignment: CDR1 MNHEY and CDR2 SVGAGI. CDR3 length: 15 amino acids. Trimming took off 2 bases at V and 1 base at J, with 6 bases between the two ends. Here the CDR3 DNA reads TGTGCCAGCAGTTACGGAGCGTCTGGGGCCAACGTCCTGACTTTC. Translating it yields CASSYGASGANVLTF.

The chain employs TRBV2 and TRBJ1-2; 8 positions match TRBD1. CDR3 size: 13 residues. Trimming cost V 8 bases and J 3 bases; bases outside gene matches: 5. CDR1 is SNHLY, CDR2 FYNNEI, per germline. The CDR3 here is CASSAGGHYGYTF. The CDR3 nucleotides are TGTGCCAGCTCGGCAGGGGGCCACTATGGCTACACCTTC.

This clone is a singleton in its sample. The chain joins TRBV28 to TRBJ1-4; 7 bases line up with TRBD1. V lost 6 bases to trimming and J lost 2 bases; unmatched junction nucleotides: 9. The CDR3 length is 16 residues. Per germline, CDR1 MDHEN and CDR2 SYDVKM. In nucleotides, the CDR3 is TGTGCCAGCAGCGTAGGGGGCGGTGGGACTAATGAAAAACTGTTTTTT. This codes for CASSVGGGGTNEKLFF. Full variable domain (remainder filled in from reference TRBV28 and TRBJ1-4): DVKVTQSSRYLVKRTGEKVFLECVQDMDHENMFWYRQDPGLGLRLIYFSYDVKMKEKGDIPEGYSVSREKKERFSLILESASTNQTSMYLCASSVGGGGTNEKLFFGSGTQLSVL.

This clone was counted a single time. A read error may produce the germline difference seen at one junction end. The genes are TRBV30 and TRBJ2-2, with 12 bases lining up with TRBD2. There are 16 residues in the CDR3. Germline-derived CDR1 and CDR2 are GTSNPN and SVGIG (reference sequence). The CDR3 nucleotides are TGTGCCCGGAGCGGACTAGCGGGAAGCCACACCGGGGAGCTGTTTTTT. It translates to CARSGLAGSHTGELFF.

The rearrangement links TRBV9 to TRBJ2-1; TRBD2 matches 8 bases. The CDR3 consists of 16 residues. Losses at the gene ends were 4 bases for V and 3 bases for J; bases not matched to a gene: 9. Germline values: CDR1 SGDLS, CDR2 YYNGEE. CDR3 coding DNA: TGTGCCAGCAGCTACCAAACGGGAGGGGTCTACAATGAGCAGTTCTTC. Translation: CASSYQTGGVYNEQFF. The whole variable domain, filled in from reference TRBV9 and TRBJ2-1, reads DSGVTQTPKHLITATGQRVTLRCSPRSGDLSVYWYQQSLDQGLQFLIQYYNGEERAKGNILERFSAQQFPDLHSELNLSSLELGDSALYFCASSYQTGGVYNEQFFGPGTRLTVL.